This is a list of T cell receptor beta chains from one sample in a study of vaccination effects on CD4 cells after COVID-19. Repertoires were generated with immunoSEQ multiplex PCR, while TCRdb's copy carries only in-frame clones and drops some. The table lists about 37,000 clones, around 66% of them singletons, with 15% in the top ten. These receptors have no identified antigens. The sample consisted of CD4+ T cells from PBMCs cultured with HCoV-OC43 spike peptides, taken before COVID-19 vaccination. Receptor source: a human donor who received a COVID-19 vaccine. Each CDR3 is given with its conserved first and last residue. A D gene is named only where the DNA matches it firmly. Size tells how often a clone was seen (once, few, many) or the class of an expanded clone, and some rows leave it out.

>-|TRBJ2-5|-|TRBV5-6
CASSPFGPLETQYF
TGTGCCAGCAGCCCATTCGGCCCTTTGGAGACCCAGTACTTC
>-|TRBJ2-2|-|TRBV7-7
CASSLSSRTGELFF
TGTGCCAGCAGCTTAAGTTCTCGGACCGGGGAGCTGTTTTTT
>-|TRBJ2-7|-|TRBV12-3/TRBV12-4
CASSSTLGKQYF
TGTGCCAGCAGTTCAACGCTCGGCAAGCAGTACTTC
>-|TRBJ2-5|-|TRBV3-1/TRBV3-2
CASSQDTIQETQYF
TGTGCCAGCAGCCAAGATACTATCCAAGAGACCCAGTACTTC
>TRBD1|TRBJ1-2|-|TRBV6-4
CASSPTGGGGYTF
TGTGCCAGCAGTCCCACAGGGGGAGGAGGCTACACCTTC
>TRBD2|TRBJ2-1|-|TRBV5-4
CASRRDSGGQYNEQFF
TGTGCCAGCAGACGAGACAGCGGGGGTCAATACAATGAGCAGTTCTTC
>TRBD1|TRBJ1-2|-|TRBV11-2
CASSYTGGSYGYTF
TGTGCCAGCAGCTATACAGGGGGCTCCTATGGCTACACCTTC
>-|TRBJ1-2|-|TRBV12-3/TRBV12-4
CASDSPNYGYTF
TGTGCCAGCGACAGTCCTAACTATGGCTACACCTTC
>-|TRBJ2-1|few|TRBV12-5
CASGSLHREQFF
TGTGCTAGTGGTTCGCTCCATCGTGAGCAGTTCTTC
>TRBD2|TRBJ2-7|-|TRBV3-1/TRBV3-2
CASSQAGGGMGYEQYF
TGTGCCAGCAGCCAGGCGGGGGGCGGGATGGGTTACGAGCAGTACTTC
>-|TRBJ1-3|-|TRBV19
CASSREGGTTGNTIYF
TGTGCCAGTAGCCGAGAGGGGGGGACTACTGGAAACACCATATATTTT
>-|TRBJ1-1|-|TRBV6-5
CASRPNPTGSTEAFF
TGTGCCAGCAGACCCAATCCGACAGGTTCCACTGAAGCTTTCTTT
>-|TRBJ2-7|-|TRBV5-1
CASSIGTYEQYF
TGCGCCAGCAGTATCGGGACCTACGAGCAGTACTTC
>TRBD1|TRBJ1-2|-|TRBV10-3
CAISEDRDYGYTF
TGTGCCATCAGTGAGGACAGGGATTATGGCTACACCTTC
>TRBD2|TRBJ2-3|many|TRBV6-4
CASSGTSGGADTQYF
TGTGCCAGCAGTGGGACTAGCGGGGGGGCAGATACGCAGTATTTT
>-|TRBJ1-2|-|TRBV19
CASSTHYYGYTF
TGTGCCAGTAGTACCCATTACTATGGCTACACCTTC
>TRBD2|TRBJ2-5|-|TRBV5-1
CASTKDGTAGGPETQYF
TGCGCCAGCACCAAAGACGGGACAGCGGGAGGGCCCGAGACCCAGTACTTC
>TRBD1|TRBJ2-2|-|TRBV5-1
CASSPRTGSGELFF
TGCGCCAGCAGCCCGAGGACAGGCAGCGGGGAGCTGTTTTTT
>-|TRBJ1-5|-|TRBV2
CASSDFSSSGQHQPQHF
TGTGCCAGCAGCGATTTTTCCAGCTCAGGACAACATCAGCCCCAGCATTTT
>-|TRBJ2-1|few|TRBV19
CASSSDRTYNEQFF
TGTGCCAGTAGTAGCGATAGGACCTACAATGAGCAGTTCTTC
>-|TRBJ1-2|-|TRBV27
CASSPQGLFSYTF
TGTGCCAGCAGCCCCCAGGGGCTCTTTTCCTACACCTTC
>TRBD2|TRBJ2-1|-|TRBV18
CASSPPTNFKREVLYNEQFF
TGTGCCAGCTCACCACCCACCAACTTCAAGCGGGAGGTTCTGTACAATGAGCAGTTCTTC
>TRBD1|TRBJ1-2|-|TRBV6-5
CASRGTVVGYTF
TGTGCCAGCAGGGGGACAGTCGTAGGCTACACCTTC
>TRBD2|TRBJ2-2|-|TRBV11-2
CASSLYVLAVNTGELFF
TGTGCCAGCAGCTTATACGTACTAGCGGTTAACACCGGGGAGCTGTTTTTT
>-|TRBJ1-2|-|TRBV19
CATIGPGYGYTF
TGTGCCACCATCGGTCCCGGGTATGGCTACACCTTC
>TRBD2|TRBJ2-3|-|TRBV7-9
CASSLASGGSDTQYF
TGTGCCAGCAGCTTGGCTAGCGGGGGCTCAGATACGCAGTATTTT
>TRBD1|TRBJ1-3|-|TRBV5-5
CASSLGRGLAGNTIYF
TGTGCCAGCAGCTTGGGCAGGGGGCTTGCTGGAAACACCATATATTTT
>TRBD1|TRBJ2-7|-|TRBV9
CASSVQGASYEQYF
TGTGCCAGCAGCGTTCAGGGGGCTTCCTACGAGCAGTACTTC
>-|TRBJ1-5|-|TRBV5-8
CASSLSLGGRQPQHF
TGTGCCAGCAGCTTGAGCCTGGGTGGCCGCCAGCCCCAGCATTTT
>-|TRBJ1-2|-|TRBV10-1
CASSDGVGSNYGYTF
TGCGCCAGCAGTGACGGAGTGGGTTCTAACTATGGCTACACCTTC
>-|TRBJ2-7|-|TRBV11-2
CASSFPDKQYF
TGTGCCAGCAGCTTCCCCGACAAGCAGTACTTC
>-|TRBJ2-1|-|TRBV3-1/TRBV3-2
CASSQDSRDNEGQFF
TGTGCCAGCAGTCAGGACTCTAGGGACAATGAGGGGCAGTTCTTC
>TRBD2|TRBJ2-1|-|TRBV4-1
CASSHGLAGAGEQFF
TGCGCCAGCAGCCACGGCCTAGCGGGAGCGGGTGAGCAGTTCTTC
>-|TRBJ2-6|-|TRBV29-1
CSVQFTGHGANVLTF
TGCAGCGTCCAATTTACAGGGCATGGGGCCAACGTCCTGACTTTC
>-|TRBJ1-2|-|TRBV6-5
CASSPTGRGGYTF
TGTGCCAGCAGCCCGACGGGGAGGGGCGGCTACACCTTC
>-|TRBJ2-3|-|TRBV7-8
CASSPSRVAASTDTQYF
TGTGCCAGCAGCCCGTCCCGGGTAGCGGCTAGCACAGATACGCAGTATTTT
>-|TRBJ1-4|-|TRBV3-1/TRBV3-2
CASSNRDLFNEKLFF
TGTGCCAGCAGCAACCGGGACCTCTTTAATGAAAAACTGTTTTTT
>TRBD2|TRBJ2-3|-|TRBV6-5
CAIGSGRGGNTQYF
TGTGCCATCGGTAGCGGGAGAGGTGGAAATACGCAGTATTTT
>-|TRBJ2-1|-|TRBV9
CASSGASWNEQFF
TGTGCCAGCAGCGGGGCTAGTTGGAATGAGCAGTTCTTC
>-|TRBJ1-1|-|TRBV12-3/TRBV12-4
CASSLAGYTEAFF
TGTGCCAGCAGTTTAGCCGGCTACACTGAAGCTTTCTTT
>-|TRBJ1-1|-|TRBV19
CASSRPESTEAFF
TGTGCCAGTAGTAGGCCGGAATCGACTGAAGCTTTCTTT
>-|TRBJ1-5|-|TRBV7-2
CASSFWGRQPQHF
TGTGCCAGCAGCTTCTGGGGGAGGCAGCCCCAGCATTTT
>TRBD2|TRBJ2-3|-|TRBV25-1
CASRSGLAGFTDTQYF
TGTGCCAGCAGATCGGGACTAGCGGGGTTCACAGATACGCAGTATTTT
>TRBD2|TRBJ2-7|-|TRBV18
CASSPQRDGEQYF
TGTGCCAGCTCACCGCAGCGGGACGGCGAGCAGTACTTC
>-|TRBJ1-4|-|TRBV5-1
CASSSRGSGGEKLFF
TGCGCCAGCAGCTCAAGGGGGTCGGGAGGTGAAAAACTGTTTTTT
>-|TRBJ1-1|-|TRBV12-5
CASGLIFDAGPPKAFF
TGTGCTAGTGGTTTGATCTTTGACGCAGGGCCGCCAAAAGCTTTCTTT
>-|TRBJ1-1|-|TRBV18
CASLVLNTEAFF
TGTGCCAGCCTAGTATTGAACACTGAAGCTTTCTTT
>-|TRBJ1-5|few|TRBV2
CASRIGSNQPQHF
TGTGCCAGCAGAATAGGGTCTAATCAGCCCCAGCATTTT
>-|TRBJ1-4|-|TRBV5-1
CASSGQGSNEKLFF
TGCGCCAGCAGCGGCCAGGGGAGTAATGAAAAACTGTTTTTT
>TRBD1|TRBJ2-1|-|TRBV5-5
CASSLQFGQGLLDEQFF
TGTGCCAGCAGCTTGCAATTTGGACAGGGTCTACTGGATGAGCAGTTCTTC
>TRBD1|TRBJ1-6|once|TRBV23-1
CASSQSRKTGTENRYYNSPLHF
TGCGCCAGCAGTCAATCCCGTAAAACCGGGACAGAAAATCGTTACTATAATTCACCCCTCCACTTT
>TRBD2|TRBJ2-2|-|TRBV6-2/TRBV6-3
CASSPYRASGRITGELFF
TGTGCCAGCAGCCCCTATCGGGCTAGCGGGAGAATCACCGGGGAGCTGTTTTTT
>TRBD2|TRBJ2-7|-|TRBV29-1
CSVRALRGDYEQYF
TGCAGCGTTAGGGCATTACGGGGGGACTACGAGCAGTACTTC
>-|TRBJ2-2|-|TRBV18
CASSLVRTNTGELFF
TGTGCCAGCTCACTAGTCAGGACGAACACCGGGGAGCTGTTTTTT
>TRBD2|TRBJ2-5|-|TRBV6-5
CASSSFGGGSQETQYF
TGTGCCAGCAGTTCCTTCGGGGGGGGGAGCCAAGAGACCCAGTACTTC